This TCR beta chain came from a study of cytomegalovirus exposure and HLA in healthy donors. Generated by immunoSEQ multiplex PCR, the TCRdb table keeps only in-frame clones and is missing some. The sample holds some 90,000 clones, roughly 87% seen once. V lost 1 base to trimming and J lost 1 base, with 10 bases between them. The CDR3 spans 15 residues. Germline CDR1 reads LNHNV; CDR2 reads YYDKDF (reference sequence). The sample consisted of PBMCs. The chain links TRBV15 to TRBJ1-1; D uncertain. The receptor was derived from a young man in good health and CMV-seropositive. CDR3 sequence reads: CATSRGSHRNTEAFF. In DNA, the CDR3 is TGTGCCACCAGCAGAGGTTCGCACAGGAACACTGAAGCTTTCTTT.